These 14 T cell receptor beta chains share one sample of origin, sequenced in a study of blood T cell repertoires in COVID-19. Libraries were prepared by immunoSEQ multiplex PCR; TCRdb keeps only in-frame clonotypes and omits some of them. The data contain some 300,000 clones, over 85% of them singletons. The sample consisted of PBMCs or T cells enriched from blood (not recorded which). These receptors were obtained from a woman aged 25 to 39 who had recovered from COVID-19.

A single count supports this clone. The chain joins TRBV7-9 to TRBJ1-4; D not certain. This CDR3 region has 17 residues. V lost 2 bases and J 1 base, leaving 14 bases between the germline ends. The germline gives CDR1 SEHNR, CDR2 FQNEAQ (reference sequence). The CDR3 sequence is CASSLSRESGTNEKLFF. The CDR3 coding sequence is TGTGCCAGCAGCTTAAGTAGGGAGTCAGGAACTAATGAAAAACTGTTTTTT. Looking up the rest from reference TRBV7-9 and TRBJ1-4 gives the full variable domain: DTGVSQNPRHKITKRGQNVTFRCDPISEHNRLYWYRQTLGQGPEFLTYFQNEAQLEKSRLLSDRFSAERPKGSFSTLEIQRTEQGDSAMYLCASSLSRESGTNEKLFFGSGTQLSVL.

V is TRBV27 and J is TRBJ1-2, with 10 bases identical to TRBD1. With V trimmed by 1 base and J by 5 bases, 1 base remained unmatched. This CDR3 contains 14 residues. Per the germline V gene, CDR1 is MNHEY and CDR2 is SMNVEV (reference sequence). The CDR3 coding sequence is TGTGCCAGCAGTTTATGGGGACAGGGGTATGGCTACACCTTC. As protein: CASSLWGQGYGYTF.

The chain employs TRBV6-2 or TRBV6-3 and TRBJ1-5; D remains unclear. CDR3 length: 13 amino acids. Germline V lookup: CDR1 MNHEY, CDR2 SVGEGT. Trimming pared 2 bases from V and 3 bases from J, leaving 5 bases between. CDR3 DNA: TGTGCCAGCAGTTACGAACTCAATCAGCCCCAGCATTTT. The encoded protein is CASSYELNQPQHF.

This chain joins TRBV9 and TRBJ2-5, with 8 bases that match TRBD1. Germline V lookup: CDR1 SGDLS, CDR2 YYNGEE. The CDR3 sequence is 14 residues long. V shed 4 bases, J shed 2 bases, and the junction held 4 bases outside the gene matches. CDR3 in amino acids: CASSLTGAQETQYF. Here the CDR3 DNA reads TGTGCCAGCAGCTTGACAGGGGCTCAAGAGACCCAGTACTTC.

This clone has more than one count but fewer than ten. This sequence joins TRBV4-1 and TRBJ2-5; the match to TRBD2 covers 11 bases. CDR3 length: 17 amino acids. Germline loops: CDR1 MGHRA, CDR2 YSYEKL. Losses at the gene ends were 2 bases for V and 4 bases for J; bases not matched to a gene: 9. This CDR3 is CASSQQPGLAAGETQYF. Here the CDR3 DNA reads TGCGCCAGCAGCCAACAACCGGGACTAGCGGCCGGAGAGACCCAGTACTTC.

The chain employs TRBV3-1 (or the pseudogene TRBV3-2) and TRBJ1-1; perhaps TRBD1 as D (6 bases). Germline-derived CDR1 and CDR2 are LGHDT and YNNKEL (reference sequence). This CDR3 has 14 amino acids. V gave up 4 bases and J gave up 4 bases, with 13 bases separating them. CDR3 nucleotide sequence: TGTGCCAGCAGCCCCCAGGGGTGGGGCACTGAAGCTTTCTTT. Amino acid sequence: CASSPQGWGTEAFF.

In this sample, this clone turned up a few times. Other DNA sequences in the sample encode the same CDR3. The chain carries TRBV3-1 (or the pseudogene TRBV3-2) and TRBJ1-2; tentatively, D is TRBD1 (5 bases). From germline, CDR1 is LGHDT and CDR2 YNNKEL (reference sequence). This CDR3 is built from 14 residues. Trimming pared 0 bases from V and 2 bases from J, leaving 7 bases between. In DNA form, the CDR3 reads TGTGCCAGCAGCCAAGAGGGGGGGAACTATGGCTACACCTTC. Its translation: CASSQEGGNYGYTF.

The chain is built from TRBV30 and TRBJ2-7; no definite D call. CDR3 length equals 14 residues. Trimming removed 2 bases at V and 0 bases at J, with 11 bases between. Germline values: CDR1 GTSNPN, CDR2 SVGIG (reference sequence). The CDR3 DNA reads TGTGCCTGGAGTAGCAGACTCCGCTCCTACGAGCAGTACTTC. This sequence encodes CAWSSRLRSYEQYF.

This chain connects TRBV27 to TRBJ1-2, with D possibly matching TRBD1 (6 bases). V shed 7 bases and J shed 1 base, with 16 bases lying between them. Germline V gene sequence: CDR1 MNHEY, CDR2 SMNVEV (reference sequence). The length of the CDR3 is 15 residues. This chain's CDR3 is CASKQGQLRNYGYTF. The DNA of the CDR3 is TGTGCCAGCAAGCAAGGACAGCTCCGTAACTATGGCTACACCTTC.

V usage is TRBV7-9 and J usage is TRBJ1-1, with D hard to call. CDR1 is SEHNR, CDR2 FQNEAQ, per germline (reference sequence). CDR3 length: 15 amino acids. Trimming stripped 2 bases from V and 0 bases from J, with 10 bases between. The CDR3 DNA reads TGTGCCAGCAGCTTATTATGGCAGTTGAACACTGAAGCTTTCTTT. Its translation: CASSLLWQLNTEAFF.

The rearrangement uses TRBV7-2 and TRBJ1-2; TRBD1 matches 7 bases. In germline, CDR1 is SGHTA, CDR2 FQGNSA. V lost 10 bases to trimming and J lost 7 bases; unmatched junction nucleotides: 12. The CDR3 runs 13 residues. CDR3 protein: CAIVQGGFGGYTF. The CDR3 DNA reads TGTGCCATAGTGCAGGGGGGTTTCGGTGGCTACACCTTC.

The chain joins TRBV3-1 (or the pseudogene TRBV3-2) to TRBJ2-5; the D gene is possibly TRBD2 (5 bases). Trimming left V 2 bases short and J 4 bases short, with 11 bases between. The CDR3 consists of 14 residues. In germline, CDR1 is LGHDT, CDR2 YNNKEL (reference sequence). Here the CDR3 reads CASSQTLGRETQYF. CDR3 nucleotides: TGTGCCAGCAGCCAAACTTTAGGGAGAGAGACCCAGTACTTC.

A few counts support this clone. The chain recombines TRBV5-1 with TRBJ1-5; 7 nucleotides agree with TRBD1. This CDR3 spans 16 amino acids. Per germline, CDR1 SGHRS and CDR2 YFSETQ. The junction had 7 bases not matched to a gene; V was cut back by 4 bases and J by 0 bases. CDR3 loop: CASSEGTDYSNQPQHF. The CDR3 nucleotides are TGCGCCAGCAGCGAAGGGACAGACTATAGCAATCAGCCCCAGCATTTT.

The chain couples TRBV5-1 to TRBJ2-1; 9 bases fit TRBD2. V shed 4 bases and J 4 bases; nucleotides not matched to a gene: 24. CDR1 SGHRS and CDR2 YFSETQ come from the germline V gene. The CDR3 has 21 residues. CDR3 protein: CASSKPRLRAGGPGGYNEQFF. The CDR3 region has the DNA TGCGCCAGCAGCAAACCGAGGTTGAGGGCGGGAGGGCCCGGGGGGTACAATGAGCAGTTCTTC.